This is a list of T cell receptor beta chains from one sample in a study of blood T cells in healthy people across ages. TCRdb called the 5' RACE reads again in MiXCR, with one record for every CDR3 protein. The sample records 1.5 million to 2 million distinct CDR3 sequences, just under 50% being singletons. The sample taken for sequencing was blood. These TCRs come from a woman aged 40 to 50 in good health. Both conserved end residues are part of each CDR3. D genes are given only for firm matches. The size of a clone is reported for some rows only, either as once, few or many, or as a class for expanded clones.

clone_size d_call j_call v_call cdr3_aa cdr3_nt
- TRBD2 TRBJ2-1 TRBV9 CASSPPSGEWSDEQFF TGTGCCAGCAGCCCTCCTAGCGGGGAATGGTCGGACGAGCAGTTCTTC
- TRBD1 TRBJ1-2 TRBV5-1 CASKPGQPTLYGYTF TGCGCCAGCAAACCGGGACAGCCTACCCTCTATGGCTACACCTTC
few - TRBJ1-5 TRBV10-3 CAIKLVDQPQHF TGTGCCATCAAACTGGTGGATCAGCCCCAGCATTTT
- - TRBJ2-3 TRBV6-2/TRBV6-3 CASSAQASHTQYF TGTGCCAGCAGTGCCCAAGCATCACATACGCAGTATTTT
few - TRBJ2-7 TRBV20-1 CSAKEGAWIEQYF TGCAGTGCCAAGGAGGGGGCTTGGATTGAGCAGTACTTC
- TRBD1 TRBJ1-4 TRBV7-2 CASSLAPPGTGLSLLFF TGTGCCAGCAGCTTAGCGCCTCCCGGGACAGGGTTGAGTTTGCTGTTTTTT
- TRBD1 TRBJ1-1 TRBV4-2 CASSPQGVDTEAFF TGTGCCAGCAGCCCTCAGGGGGTAGACACTGAAGCTTTCTTT
- - TRBJ2-6 TRBV7-2 CASSFRRNSGANVLTF TGTGCCAGCAGCTTTAGACGAAACTCTGGGGCCAACGTCCTGACTTTC
- TRBD2 TRBJ2-1 TRBV20-1 CSARAGLVETQFF TGCAGTGCTAGAGCTGGACTAGTGGAGACCCAGTTCTTC
- TRBD1 TRBJ2-4 TRBV4-2 CASSHYLPGTGPVAKNIQYF TGTGCCAGCAGCCATTACTTACCCGGGACAGGCCCTGTAGCCAAAAACATTCAGTACTTC
- TRBD2 TRBJ2-5 TRBV12-3/TRBV12-4 CASSHTPGGASETQYF TGTGCCAGCAGTCACACCCCCGGGGGGGCCTCCGAGACCCAGTACTTC
- - TRBJ2-5 TRBV28 CASSFRVEEETQYF TGTGCCAGCAGCTTTAGGGTAGAAGAAGAGACCCAGTACTTC
- TRBD2 TRBJ2-3 TRBV10-3 CAISESGGARYTQYF TGTGCCATCAGTGAGTCCGGGGGGGCCAGATATACGCAGTATTTT
- TRBD1 TRBJ1-2 TRBV15 CATSRDQGQAVFWGYTF TGTGCCACCAGCAGAGATCAAGGACAGGCAGTCTTTTGGGGCTACACCTTC
- - TRBJ2-7 TRBV2 CARSAGGHNEQYF TGTGCCAGATCTGCCGGGGGGCACAATGAGCAGTACTTC
many - TRBJ1-2 TRBV4-3 CASSQEGRGDYGYTF TGCGCCAGCAGCCAAGAAGGCAGAGGGGACTATGGCTACACCTTC
- TRBD2 TRBJ2-1 TRBV9 CASSVRAVGLASISSYNEQFF TGTGCCAGCAGCGTGAGGGCGGTCGGACTAGCTAGTATATCGTCCTACAATGAGCAGTTCTTC
few - TRBJ1-2 TRBV20-1 CSARDKGKRANYGYTF TGCAGTGCTAGAGATAAGGGAAAGAGGGCCAACTATGGCTACACCTTC
- TRBD2 TRBJ2-1 TRBV27 CASSSERGGNNEQFF TGTGCCAGCAGTTCCGAGCGGGGGGGTAACAATGAGCAGTTCTTC
- - TRBJ1-1 TRBV10-3 CAISESEGRTEAFF TGTGCCATCAGTGAGTCGGAGGGTAGAACTGAAGCTTTCTTT
- - TRBJ2-1 TRBV6-1 CASSVVGGNNEQFF TGTGCCAGCAGTGTCGTGGGGGGAAACAATGAGCAGTTCTTC
- TRBD1 TRBJ1-2 TRBV6-5 CASSYSRGLGYTF TGTGCCAGCAGTTACAGCAGGGGGCTTGGCTACACCTTC
many - TRBJ2-1 TRBV7-2 CASSLVRGSYNEQFF TGTGCCAGCAGCTTAGTGAGGGGTTCCTACAATGAGCAGTTCTTC
- TRBD1 TRBJ2-3 TRBV24-1 CATSGTGDISTDTQYF TGTGCCACCAGTGGAACAGGGGACATTAGCACAGATACGCAGTATTTT
- TRBD1 TRBJ2-2 TRBV9 CASSVVGGTSNTGELFF TGTGCCAGCAGCGTAGTAGGGGGCACCTCGAACACCGGGGAGCTGTTTTTT
- TRBD2 TRBJ2-7 TRBV13 CASSLLGGEDRYEQYF TGTGCCAGCAGCTTACTGGGAGGGGAGGATCGATACGAGCAGTACTTC
- - TRBJ2-1 TRBV2 CASSERGSNEQFF TGTGCCAGCAGTGAACGGGGGTCCAATGAGCAGTTCTTC